This entry concerns a single T cell receptor (beta chain). The clone's antigen remains unknown. Base-call qualities are not available, and no considerably larger clone is one nucleotide away. Here V drops 2 bases and J drops 4 bases, and the junction holds 12 bases not matched to any gene. The cysteine opens and the phenylalanine closes a CDR3 of 17 amino acids. The only DNA kept is the CDR3, 51 bases in frame from the first base. The germline V gene provides CDR1 LGHNA and CDR2 YSLEER. Using the deep immunoSEQ assay, TCR CDR3 regions were amplified from genomic DNA by multiplex PCR. For each cell subset, the extracted genomic DNA was distributed evenly across all wells of several immunoSEQ 96-well plates, and each plate served as one replicate. Each replicate PCR for sorted subsets received about 0.2 ug genomic DNA, equal to tens of thousands of T cell genomes. The purified libraries were quantified using a Qubit 3.0 fluorometer, sized with a Bioanalyzer 2100, and then quantified again using the KAPA Library Quantification kit. Every immunoSEQ 96-well plate was sequenced on a dedicated single-read 150-cycle Illumina NextSeq 550 flow cell. The authors' analysis ran thus. Because the immunoSEQ output included only junctional sequences and no quality scores, the filtering could not be the same as the filtering used for full-length reads. Sequences were annotated with PyIR, a Python wrapper for IgBLAST v1.9, using IMGT germline references to assign V/J genes and CDR3. Reads were filtered out if the reads had weak V/J assignments (E-value above 1e-6), no CDR3, stop codons, out-of-frame junctions, or ambiguous translated residues. V3J clonotypes were defined by identical inferred V gene, J gene, and CDR3 amino acid sequence. The percentage overlap between two repertoires was calculated by dividing the number of shared unique clonotypes by the size of the smaller repertoire. RTK rarefaction, the Chao1 estimator, and Recon v2.1 estimates of unobserved clonotypes were used to assess repertoire richness. Generation probabilities were computed with OLGA for all TCRbeta clonotypes obtained by the gDNA method from a few donors. TCRdb obtained this table from immuneACCESS and retained in-frame rearrangements with V and J assigned. These tables miss some clones; where compared with another copy, unresolved V genes account for less than half of the shortfall, and the remainder is unexplained. Clone size and the V and J calls come from that table; the DNA yielded D and trimming. Here the sample has approximately 1.5 million clones; 98% occur a single time. Roughly 0.45% of the sample comes from the top ten.

The data originate from a study of shared clonotypes between healthy human individuals (dated by TCRdb to 2018 to 2021). Background on the whole study: A few men and a couple of women, aged 18 to 49 years, made up the cohort. Per donor, three plates each were used for CD4 naive and CD4 memory, two for CD8 naive, and one for CD8 memory. Blood TCR repertoires of roughly five healthy adults were deeply sequenced to estimate repertoire size and the extent of clonotype sharing between individuals. To increase sequencing depth and limit assay-specific biases, TCR repertoire library preparation and sequencing were carried out by different laboratories using diverse techniques. Per donor, leukapheresis produced somewhere between about 0.94 and 9 billion PBMCs. Points the paper makes about the study in general: Naive subsets generally had larger estimated clonotype richness than memory subsets. Compared with non-shared clonotypes, the clonotypes found in all four sorted-subset donors had higher generation probabilities. Rarefaction of sorted-subset datasets indicated incomplete sequencing despite the large sequencing depth. The genetic and exposure-history diversity represented was limited by the small number of donors. Sampling was restricted to blood, and TCR repertoires in tissue are likely to differ from TCR repertoires in blood. Pairwise subsampling indicated that sequencing depth was expected to affect the degree of clonotype sharing among donors. When a handful of donors were compared, the shared fraction of clonotypes was roughly 4.8% for naive CD4, around 3.5% for naive CD8, 2.3% for memory CD4, and around 0.37% for memory CD8.

The donors were healthy, HIV-negative adults who had no recently reported acute infections or vaccinations. Every donor was a Caucasian adult living in Nashville, Tennessee, USA. CD4+ T cells were enriched by magnetic negative selection; naive cells were then positively selected on CD45RA, and the negative fraction formed the memory subset. Blood was obtained by leukapheresis, after which PBMCs were separated by Ficoll-Histopaque density gradient centrifugation and cryopreserved in liquid nitrogen vapor phase. Purity and quantity of every magnetically sorted T cell population were checked by analytical flow cytometry. From each sorted fraction, genomic DNA was isolated and quantified by UV absorbance on a Nanodrop 2000c.

Sequenced material: naive CD4+ T cells sorted from blood. The intended sense of this specimen's cell subset or site label: CD45RA+ positively selected. The chain couples TRBV4-3 to TRBJ2-7, with 9 central nucleotides matching TRBD2. The sequence was obtained from a man aged 30 to 39 in good health. The base sequence is TGCGCCAGCAGCCAATATCTCTCCGGGACTAGCAGATACGAGCAGTACTTC. Its translation is CASSQYLSGTSRYEQYF.